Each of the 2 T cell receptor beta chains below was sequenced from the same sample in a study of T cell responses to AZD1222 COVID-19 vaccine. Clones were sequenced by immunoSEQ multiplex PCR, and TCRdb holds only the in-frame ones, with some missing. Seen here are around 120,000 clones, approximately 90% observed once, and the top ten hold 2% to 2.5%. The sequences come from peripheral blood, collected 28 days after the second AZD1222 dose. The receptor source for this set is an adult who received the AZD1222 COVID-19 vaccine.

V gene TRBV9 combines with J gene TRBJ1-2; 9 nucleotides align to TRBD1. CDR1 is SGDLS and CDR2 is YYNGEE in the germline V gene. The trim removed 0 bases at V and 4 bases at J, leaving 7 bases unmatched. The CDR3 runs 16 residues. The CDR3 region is CASSVDIGGQGYGYTF. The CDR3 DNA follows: TGTGCCAGCAGCGTAGACATAGGGGGACAGGGCTATGGCTACACCTTC.

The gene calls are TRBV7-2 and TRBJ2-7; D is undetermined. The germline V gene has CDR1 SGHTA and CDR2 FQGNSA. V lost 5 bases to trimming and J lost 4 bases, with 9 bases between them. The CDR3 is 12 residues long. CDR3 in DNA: TGTGCCAGCAGCAAAGACTGGTACGAGCAGTACTTC. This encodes CASSKDWYEQYF. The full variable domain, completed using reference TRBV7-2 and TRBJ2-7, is GAGVSQSPSNKVTEKGKDVELRCDPISGHTALYWYRQSLGQGLEFLIYFQGNSAPDKSGLPSDRFSAERTGGSVSTLTIQRTQQEDSAVYLCASSKDWYEQYFGPGTRLTVT.